These 2 T cell receptor beta chains were all obtained from the same sample, sequenced in a study of glioma-infiltrating T cells after dendritic cell vaccination. Assay: immunoSEQ multiplex PCR; the TCRdb copy retains only in-frame clones and omits some. The table lists about 87,000 clones, about 90% of them singletons, with about 3.2% in the top ten. The specimen was blood, collected before dendritic cell vaccination. The receptors were sampled from a human donor with glioblastoma.

This clone was seen once. This chain links TRBV6-5 with TRBJ1-1; 8 nucleotides match TRBD1. The V and J ends lost 5 bases and 2 bases, in that order; junction bases with no gene match: 7. The CDR3 is 15 amino acids. Germline CDR1 is MNHEY and CDR2 is SVGAGI. The CDR3 coding sequence is TGTGCCAGCAGTATATCGACAGGGGCTAACACTGAAGCTTTCTTT. Its protein product is CASSISTGANTEAFF.

The V gene is TRBV13, the J gene TRBJ1-6; D not certain. The CDR3 covers 12 residues. Deletions cut 5 bases from V and 12 bases from J, with 11 bases between. Germline V gene data show CDR1 as PRHDT and CDR2 as FYEKMQ (reference sequence). The CDR3 region is CASSPDGGPLHF. Written as DNA, the CDR3 is TGTGCCAGCAGCCCCGACGGAGGACCCCTCCACTTT.